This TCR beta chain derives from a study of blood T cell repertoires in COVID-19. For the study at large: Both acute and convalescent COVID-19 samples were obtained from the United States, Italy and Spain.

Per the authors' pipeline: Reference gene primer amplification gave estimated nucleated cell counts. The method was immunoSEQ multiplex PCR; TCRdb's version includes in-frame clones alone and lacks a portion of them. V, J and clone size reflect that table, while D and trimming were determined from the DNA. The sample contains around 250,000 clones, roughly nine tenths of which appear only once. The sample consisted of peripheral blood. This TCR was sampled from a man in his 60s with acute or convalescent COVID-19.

CDR3 sequence: CASSRSGQGSYEQYF. CDR3 DNA: TGCGCCAGCAGCCGCTCCGGACAGGGGAGCTACGAGCAGTACTTC. The chain joins TRBV4-3 to TRBJ2-7; 9 nucleotides line up with TRBD1. V was pared by 4 bases and J by 3 bases, with 7 bases of the junction left unmatched. CDR3 length: 15 residues. Germline V CDR1 and CDR2: LGHNA, YSLEER.